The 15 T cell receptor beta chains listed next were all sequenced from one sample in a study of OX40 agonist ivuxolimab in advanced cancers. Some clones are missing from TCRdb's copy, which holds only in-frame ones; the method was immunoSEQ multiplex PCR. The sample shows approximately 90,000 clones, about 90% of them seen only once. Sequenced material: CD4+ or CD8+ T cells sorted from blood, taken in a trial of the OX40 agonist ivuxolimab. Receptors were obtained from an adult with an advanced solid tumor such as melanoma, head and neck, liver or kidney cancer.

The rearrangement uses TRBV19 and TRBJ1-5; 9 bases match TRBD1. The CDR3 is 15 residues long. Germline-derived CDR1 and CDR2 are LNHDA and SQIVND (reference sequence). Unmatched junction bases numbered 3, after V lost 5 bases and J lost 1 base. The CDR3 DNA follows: TGTGCCAGTAGTGGACAGGGGAGGAGCAATCAGCCCCAGCATTTT. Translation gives CASSGQGRSNQPQHF.

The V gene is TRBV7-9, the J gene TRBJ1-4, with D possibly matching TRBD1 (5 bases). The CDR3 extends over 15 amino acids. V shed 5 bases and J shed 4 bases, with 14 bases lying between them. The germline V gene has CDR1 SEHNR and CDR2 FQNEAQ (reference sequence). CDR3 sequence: CASSILGTDNEKLFF. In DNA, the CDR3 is TGTGCCAGCAGCATTCTAGGGACTGATAATGAAAAACTGTTTTTT.

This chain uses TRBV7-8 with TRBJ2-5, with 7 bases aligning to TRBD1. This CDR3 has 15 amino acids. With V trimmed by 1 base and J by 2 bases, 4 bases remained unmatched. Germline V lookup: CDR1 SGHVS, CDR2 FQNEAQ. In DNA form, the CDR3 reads TGTGCCAGCAGCTTAGGACGGGGACAGCAAGAGACCCAGTACTTC. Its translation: CASSLGRGQQETQYF.

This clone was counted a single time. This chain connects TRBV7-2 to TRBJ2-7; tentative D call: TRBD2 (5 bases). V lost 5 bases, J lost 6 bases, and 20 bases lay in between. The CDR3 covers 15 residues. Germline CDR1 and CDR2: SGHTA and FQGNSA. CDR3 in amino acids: CASSNSVFRGFEQYF. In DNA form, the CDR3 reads TGTGCCAGCAGCAACTCGGTGTTCCGGGGATTCGAGCAGTACTTC.

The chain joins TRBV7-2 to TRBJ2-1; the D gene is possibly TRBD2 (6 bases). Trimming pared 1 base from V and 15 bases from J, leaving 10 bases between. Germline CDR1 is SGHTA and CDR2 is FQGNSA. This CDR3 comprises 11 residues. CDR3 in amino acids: CASSLGTKMFF. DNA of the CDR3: TGTGCCAGCAGCTTAGGGACTAAGATGTTCTTC. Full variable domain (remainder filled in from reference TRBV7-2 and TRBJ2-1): GAGVSQSPSNKVTEKGKDVELRCDPISGHTALYWYRQSLGQGLEFLIYFQGNSAPDKSGLPSDRFSAERTGGSVSTLTIQRTQQEDSAVYLCASSLGTKMFFGPGTRLTVL.

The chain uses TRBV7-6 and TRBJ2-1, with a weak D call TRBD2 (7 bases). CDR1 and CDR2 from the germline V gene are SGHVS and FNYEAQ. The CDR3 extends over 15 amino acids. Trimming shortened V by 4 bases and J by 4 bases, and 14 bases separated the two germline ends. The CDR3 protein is CASSSKGGYYNEQFF. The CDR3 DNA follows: TGTGCCAGCAGCTCCAAGGGGGGGTATTACAATGAGCAGTTCTTC.

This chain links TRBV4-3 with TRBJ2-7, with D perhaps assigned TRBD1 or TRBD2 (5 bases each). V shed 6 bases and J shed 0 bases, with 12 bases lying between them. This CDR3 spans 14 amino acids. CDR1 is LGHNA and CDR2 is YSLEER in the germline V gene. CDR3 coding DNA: TGCGCCAGCAGTGTGGCAGGGACCTCCTACGAGCAGTACTTC. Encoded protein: CASSVAGTSYEQYF.

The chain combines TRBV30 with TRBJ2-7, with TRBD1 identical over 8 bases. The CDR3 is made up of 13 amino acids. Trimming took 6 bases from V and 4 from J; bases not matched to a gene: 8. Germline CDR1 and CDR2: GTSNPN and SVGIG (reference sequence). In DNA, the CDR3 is TGTGCCTGTCGACAGGGGAGCAAGTACGAGCAGTACTTC. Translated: CACRQGSKYEQYF.

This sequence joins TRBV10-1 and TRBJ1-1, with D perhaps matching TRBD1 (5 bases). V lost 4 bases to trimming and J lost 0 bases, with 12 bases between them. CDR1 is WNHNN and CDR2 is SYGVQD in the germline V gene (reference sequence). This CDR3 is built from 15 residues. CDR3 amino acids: CASSVLAGVNTEAFF. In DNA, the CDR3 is TGCGCCAGCAGTGTGCTGGCGGGGGTGAACACTGAAGCTTTCTTT.

CDR3 loop: CAWSWGTGELFF. The CDR3 DNA is TGTGCCTGGAGCTGGGGTACCGGGGAGCTGTTTTTT. The chain employs TRBV30 and TRBJ2-2, with D hard to call. Trimming pared 3 bases from V and 5 bases from J, leaving 7 bases between. The CDR3 spans 12 residues. CDR1 is GTSNPN and CDR2 is SVGIG in the germline V gene (reference sequence). The complete variable domain, with remaining parts taken from reference TRBV30 and TRBJ2-2, reads SQTIHQWPATLVQPVGSPLSLECTVEGTSNPNLYWYRQAAGRGLQLLFYSVGIGQISSEVPQNLSASRPQDRQFILSSKKLLLSDSGFYLCAWSWGTGELFFGEGSRLTVL.

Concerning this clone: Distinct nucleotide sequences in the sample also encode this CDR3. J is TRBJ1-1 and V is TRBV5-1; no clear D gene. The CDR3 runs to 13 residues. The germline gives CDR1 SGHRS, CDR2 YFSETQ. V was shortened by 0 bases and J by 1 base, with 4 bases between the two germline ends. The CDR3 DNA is TGCGCCAGCAGCTTGGCAGGGAACACTGAAGCTTTCTTT. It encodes CASSLAGNTEAFF. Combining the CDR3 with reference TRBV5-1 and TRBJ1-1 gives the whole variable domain KAGVTQTPRYLIKTRGQQVTLSCSPISGHRSVSWYQQTPGQGLQFLFEYFSETQRNKGNFPGRFSGRQFSNSRSEMNVSTLELGDSALYLCASSLAGNTEAFFGQGTRLTVV.

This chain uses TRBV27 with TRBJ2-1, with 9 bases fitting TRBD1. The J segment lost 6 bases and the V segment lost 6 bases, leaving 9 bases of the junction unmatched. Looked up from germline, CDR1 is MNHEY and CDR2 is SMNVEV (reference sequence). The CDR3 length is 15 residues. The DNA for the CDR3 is TGTGCCAGCAGGGGGGGACAGGGTCTTTTCAATGAGCAGTTCTTC. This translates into CASRGGQGLFNEQFF.

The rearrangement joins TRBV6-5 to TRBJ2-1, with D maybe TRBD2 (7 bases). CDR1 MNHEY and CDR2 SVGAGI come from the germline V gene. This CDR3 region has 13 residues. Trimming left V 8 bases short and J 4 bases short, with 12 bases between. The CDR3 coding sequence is TGTGCCAGCTCGCGGGGGCCTTACAATGAGCAGTTCTTC. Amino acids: CASSRGPYNEQFF.

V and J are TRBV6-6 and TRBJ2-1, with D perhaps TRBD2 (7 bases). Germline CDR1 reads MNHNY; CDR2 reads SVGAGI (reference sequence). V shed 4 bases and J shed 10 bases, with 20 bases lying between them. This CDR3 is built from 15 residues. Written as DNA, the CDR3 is TGTGCCAGCAGTTCCCCGGGGGGCACCCAGGGGGAGCAGTTCTTC. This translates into CASSSPGGTQGEQFF.

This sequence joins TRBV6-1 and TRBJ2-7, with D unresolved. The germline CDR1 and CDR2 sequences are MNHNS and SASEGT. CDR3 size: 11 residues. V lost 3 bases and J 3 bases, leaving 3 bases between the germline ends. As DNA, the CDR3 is TGTGCCAGCAGTGACAACTACGAGCAGTACTTC. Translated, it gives CASSDNYEQYF.